This T cell receptor (beta chain) was recovered during a study of blood T cell repertoires in COVID-19. The CDR3 is made up of 15 amino acids. With 4 bases removed from V and 6 bases from J, the gap between germline ends came to 17 bases. Per the germline V gene, CDR1 is SGHNT and CDR2 is YYREEE (reference sequence). TCRdb keeps only in-frame clones here, not all; method: immunoSEQ multiplex PCR. This sample has about 170,000 clones, with 82% found just once. The specimen sequenced was peripheral blood. This TCR was recovered from a woman aged 40 to 50 with COVID-19, enrolled during active disease. The chain recombines TRBV5-4 with TRBJ2-1; a weak D match, TRBD2 (7 bases). Here the CDR3 reads CASSRGAGLVNEQFF. DNA for the CDR3: TGTGCCAGCAGCCGGGGGGCCGGTCTTGTCAATGAGCAGTTCTTC.